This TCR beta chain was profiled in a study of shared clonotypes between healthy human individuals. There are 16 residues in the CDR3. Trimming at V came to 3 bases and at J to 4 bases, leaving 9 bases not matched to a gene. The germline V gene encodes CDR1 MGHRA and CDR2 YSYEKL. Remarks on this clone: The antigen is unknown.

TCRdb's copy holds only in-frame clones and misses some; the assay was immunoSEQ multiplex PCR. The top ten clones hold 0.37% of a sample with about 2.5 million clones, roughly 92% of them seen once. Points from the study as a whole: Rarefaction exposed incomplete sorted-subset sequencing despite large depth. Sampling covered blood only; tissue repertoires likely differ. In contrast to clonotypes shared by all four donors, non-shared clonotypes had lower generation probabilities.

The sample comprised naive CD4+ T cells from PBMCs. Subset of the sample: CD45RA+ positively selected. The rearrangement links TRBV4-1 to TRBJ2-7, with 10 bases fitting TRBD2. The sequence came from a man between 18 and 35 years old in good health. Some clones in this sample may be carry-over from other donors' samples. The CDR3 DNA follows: TGCGCCAGCAGCCAGGGACTAGCGCTAGGGGGGTACGAGCAGTACTTC. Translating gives CASSQGLALGGYEQYF.